The 6 T cell receptor beta chains in this list originate from one sample, sequenced in a study of Graves' ophthalmopathy and Graves' hyperthyroidism. For repertoire sequencing, the TCR beta CDR3 regions were amplified from RNA transcripts. In the first round, RT-PCR was carried out with HTBI primers, and a multiplex PCR formed the second round. From the multiplex PCR reads, TCRdb called clonotypes with MiXCR, one entry per CDR3 protein. Of over a million distinct CDR3 sequences listed, 35% to 45% were seen once; the top ten hold over 8.5%. Sequenced input: peripheral blood or thyroid tissue (not recorded which). These receptors were obtained from an adult man with Graves' hyperthyroidism.

This clonotype came up a few times. J is TRBJ1-1 and V is TRBV12-3 or TRBV12-4, with D possibly matching TRBD1 (6 bases). The CDR3 runs to 12 residues. Trimming took 3 bases from V and 7 from J, leaving 9 bases between them. The CDR3 DNA reads TGTGCCAGCAGTTTGCCAGGGGTTGAAGCTTTCTTT. Translation: CASSLPGVEAFF.

This clonotype appeared once. The chain employs TRBV5-4 and TRBJ2-3; TRBD2 agrees at 9 bases. Germline loops: CDR1 SGHNT, CDR2 YYREEE (reference sequence). The CDR3 has 18 amino acids. J gave up 4 bases and V 3 bases, and 15 bases lay outside the gene matches. The CDR3 DNA reads as TGTGCCAGCAGCTCACCCCGCGGGCGGGGGGGCCGTCCAGATACGCAGTATTTT. It codes for CASSSPRGRGGRPDTQYF.

DNA for the CDR3: TGTGCCAGCAGCTTAGCGGGAGGGCCAACAGATACGCAGTATTTT. This codes for CASSLAGGPTDTQYF. This sequence joins TRBV7-9 and TRBJ2-3; 7 bases align to TRBD2. The germline gives CDR1 SEHNR, CDR2 FQNEAQ (reference sequence). The CDR3 sequence is 15 residues long. Unmatched junction bases numbered 3, after V lost 0 bases and J lost 3 bases.

On this clonotype: A much larger clone lies a single base off, so this may be a read error. The rearrangement uses TRBV20-1 and TRBJ2-7, with 8 nucleotides matching TRBD1. The trim removed 5 bases at V and 9 bases at J, leaving 18 bases unmatched. CDR3 length equals 15 residues. CDR1 is DFQATT, CDR2 SNEGSKA, per germline (reference sequence). CDR3 in amino acids: CSASRSGQGSNGQYF. The CDR3 nucleotides read TGCAGTGCTTCCCGGTCAGGACAGGGATCCAACGGGCAGTACTTC.

Of note for this clonotype: With a much larger clone just one base away, this may be a read error. The chain couples TRBV7-9 to TRBJ2-7, with D tentatively TRBD2 (6 bases). There are 12 residues in the CDR3. In germline, CDR1 is SEHNR, CDR2 FQNEAQ (reference sequence). V lost 9 bases to trimming and J lost 7 bases, with 16 bases between them. In nucleotides, the CDR3 is TGTGCCAGAAGCACGGGAGTGAGGGAGCAGTACTTC. Its translation is CARSTGVREQYF.

As for this clonotype: A much larger clone sits a single nucleotide away, making a read error possible. The genes are TRBV6-5 and TRBJ1-1; D is unresolved. CDR3 length equals 13 residues. Deletions cut 2 bases from V and 6 bases from J, with 10 bases between. Germline V gene lookup returns CDR1 MNHEY and CDR2 SVGAGI. CDR3 DNA: TGTGCCAGCAGTTACAGGGTAGGCGCTGAAGCTTTCTTT. Protein product: CASSYRVGAEAFF.